The subject of this entry is one T cell receptor (beta chain). Its antigen is undetermined. The data were produced by immunoSEQ multiplex PCR, yet TCRdb's version contains in-frame clones alone and is incomplete. Here the sample spans around 150,000 clones, 80% being singletons. V gave up 6 bases and J gave up 2 bases, with 10 bases separating them. Germline CDR1 MNHNY, CDR2 SVGAGI (reference sequence). This CDR3 has 13 amino acids. The data were taken from a study of cytotoxic CD8 clonotypes in ibrutinib-treated CLL. Study information: Across the patients, 11 were relapsed/refractory, roughly 14 treatment-naive and around 18 IGHV unmutated. Response material was collected after a median around 12 months of treatment, range 6 to 36.

Study outcomes and limitations: Public clonotypes occurred uncommonly; on treatment, they contracted or remained stable.

The origin of this receptor is a human donor with chronic lymphocytic leukemia. This sample comprised PBMCs, obtained after 36 months of ibrutinib treatment. V gene TRBV6-6 combines with J gene TRBJ1-2; TRBD1 might be the D (6 bases). The CDR3 DNA follows: TGTGCCAGCAGGCAGGACAGCAACTATGGCTACACCTTC. It is translated as CASRQDSNYGYTF.